Reported below is one T cell receptor (beta chain). Germline lookup yields CDR1 SGHTA and CDR2 FQGNSA. V gave up 1 base and J gave up 7 bases; unmatched junction bases: 11. This CDR3 is 16 amino acids long. The sample originates from a study of blood T cell repertoires in COVID-19. At the level of the study: Acute and convalescent COVID-19 specimens originated in the United States, Italy and Spain.

Repertoires were generated with immunoSEQ multiplex PCR, while TCRdb's copy carries only in-frame clones and drops some. The sample yields some 68,000 clones, roughly 87% seen once. The specimen was peripheral blood. The chain joins TRBV7-2 to TRBJ2-7; 9 bases agree with TRBD2. This sequence was found in a woman between 50 and 59 years old with COVID-19, enrolled during active disease. The chain's CDR3 is CASSLDGASGKREQYF. CDR3 sequence (DNA): TGTGCCAGCAGCTTAGATGGCGCTAGCGGGAAGAGGGAGCAGTACTTC.